The source of this T cell receptor (beta chain) is a study of beta chain features in type 1 diabetes. Findings of the study overall: A moderate, significant TCRB CDR3 shortening appeared in type 1 diabetes across four CD4+ subsets.

About this clone itself: Antigen specificity is unknown.

This CDR3 spans 19 amino acids. The junction had 18 bases not matched to a gene; V was cut back by 0 bases and J by 7 bases. CDR1 is SGDLS and CDR2 is YYNGEE in the germline V gene. Expressed TCRB transcripts were sequenced, since all the RNA that had been isolated was reverse transcribed. Assay: immunoSEQ multiplex PCR; the TCRdb copy retains only in-frame clones and omits some. The profile shows some 350,000 clones, around 10% of them singletons. This clonotype was sampled from a man aged 25 to 45 with type 1 diabetes. V gene TRBV9 combines with J gene TRBJ2-3; TRBD2 matches at 9 bases. Sequencing input: central memory CD4+ T cells from blood. Here the CDR3 DNA reads TGTGCCAGCAGCGTAGCTGGTAGCGGGAGTCGCCAGGTTAGAAATACGCAGTATTTT. As protein: CASSVAGSGSRQVRNTQYF.